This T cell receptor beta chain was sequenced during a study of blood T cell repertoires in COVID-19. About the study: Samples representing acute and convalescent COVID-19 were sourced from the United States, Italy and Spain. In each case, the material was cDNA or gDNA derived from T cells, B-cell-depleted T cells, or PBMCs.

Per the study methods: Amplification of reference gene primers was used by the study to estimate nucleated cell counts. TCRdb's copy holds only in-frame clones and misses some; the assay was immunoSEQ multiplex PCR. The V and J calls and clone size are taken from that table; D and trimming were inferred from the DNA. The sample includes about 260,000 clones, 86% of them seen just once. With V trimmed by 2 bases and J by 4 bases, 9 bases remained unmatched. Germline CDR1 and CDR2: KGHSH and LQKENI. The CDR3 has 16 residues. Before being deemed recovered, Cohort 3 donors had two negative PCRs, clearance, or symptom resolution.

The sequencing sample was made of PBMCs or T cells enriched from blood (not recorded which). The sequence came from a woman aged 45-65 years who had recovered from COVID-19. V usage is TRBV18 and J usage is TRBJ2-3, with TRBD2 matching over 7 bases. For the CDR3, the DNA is TGTGCCAGCTCACCAGGGACTACCAATAGGGCAGATACGCAGTATTTT. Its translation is CASSPGTTNRADTQYF.